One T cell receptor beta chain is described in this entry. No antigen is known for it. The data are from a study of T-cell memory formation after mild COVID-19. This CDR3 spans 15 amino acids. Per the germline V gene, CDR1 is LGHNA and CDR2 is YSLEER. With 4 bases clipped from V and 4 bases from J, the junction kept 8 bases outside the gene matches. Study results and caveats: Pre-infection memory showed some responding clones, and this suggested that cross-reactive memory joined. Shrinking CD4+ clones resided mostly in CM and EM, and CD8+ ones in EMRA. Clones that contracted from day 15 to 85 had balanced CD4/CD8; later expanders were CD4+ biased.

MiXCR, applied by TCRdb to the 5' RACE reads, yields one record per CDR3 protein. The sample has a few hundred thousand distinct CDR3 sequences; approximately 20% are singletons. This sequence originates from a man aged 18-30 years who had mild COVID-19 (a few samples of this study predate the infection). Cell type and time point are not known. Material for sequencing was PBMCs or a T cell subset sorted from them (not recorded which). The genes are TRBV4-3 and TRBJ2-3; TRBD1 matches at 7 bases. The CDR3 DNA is TGCGCCAGCAGCCGTGGGACAGCCCAAGCAGATACGCAGTATTTT. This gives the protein CASSRGTAQADTQYF.